The clone carrying this T cell receptor (beta chain) was seen at least ten times. The antigen remains undetermined. These data originate in a study of cytomegalovirus exposure and HLA in healthy donors. The overall study: A subsequent analysis reported that the 120 or so validation repertoires were produced on the same platform that had also been used for the roughly 710 first-cohort repertoires.

Sequenced by immunoSEQ multiplex PCR; TCRdb stores in-frame clones only, minus some. The profile shows 150,000 to 200,000 clones, around 80% of them singletons. Study-level findings and limits: A later analysis found first-cohort TCR clusters tended to co-occur in the 130 or so validation repertoires.

The CDR3 covers 12 residues. Germline CDR1 and CDR2: SNHLY and FYNNEI. V was cut by 5 bases and J by 3 bases, with 8 bases left in between. Sequenced: PBMCs. The gene calls are TRBV2 and TRBJ2-7; D not certain. The clonotype was recovered from a young woman in good health and CMV-seronegative. The CDR3 DNA is TGTGCCAGCAGTCCCCAGGTCTACGAGCAGTACTTC. It translates to CASSPQVYEQYF.